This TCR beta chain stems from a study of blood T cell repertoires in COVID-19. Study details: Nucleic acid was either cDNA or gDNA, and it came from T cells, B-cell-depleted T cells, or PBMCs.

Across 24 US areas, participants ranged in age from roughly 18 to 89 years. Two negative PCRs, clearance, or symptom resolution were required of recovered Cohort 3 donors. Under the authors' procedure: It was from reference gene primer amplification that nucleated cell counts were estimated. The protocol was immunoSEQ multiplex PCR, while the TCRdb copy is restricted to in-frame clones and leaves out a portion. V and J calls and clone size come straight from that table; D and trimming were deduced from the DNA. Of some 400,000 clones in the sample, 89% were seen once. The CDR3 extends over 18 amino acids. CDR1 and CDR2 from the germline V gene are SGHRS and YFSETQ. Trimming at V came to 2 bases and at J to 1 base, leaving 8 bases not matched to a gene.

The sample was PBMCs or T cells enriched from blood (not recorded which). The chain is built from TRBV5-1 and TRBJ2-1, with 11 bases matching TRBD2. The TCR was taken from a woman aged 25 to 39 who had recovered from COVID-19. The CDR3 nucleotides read TGCGCCAGCAGCTTAGCTAGCGGGGGGATCGGGTCCTACAATGAGCAGTTCTTC. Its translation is CASSLASGGIGSYNEQFF.